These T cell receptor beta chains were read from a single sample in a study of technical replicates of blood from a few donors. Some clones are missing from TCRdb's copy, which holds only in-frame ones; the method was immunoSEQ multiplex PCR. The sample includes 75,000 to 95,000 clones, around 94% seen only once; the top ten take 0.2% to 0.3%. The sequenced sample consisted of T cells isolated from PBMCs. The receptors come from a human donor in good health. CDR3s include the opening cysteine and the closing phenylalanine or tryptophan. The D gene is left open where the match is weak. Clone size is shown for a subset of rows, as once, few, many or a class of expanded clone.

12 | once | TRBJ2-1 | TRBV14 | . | TGTGCCAGCAGCGAACAGTACAATGAGCAGTTCTTC | CASSEQYNEQFF
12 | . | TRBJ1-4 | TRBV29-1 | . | TGCAGTATCATACATACTAATGAAAAACTGTTTTTT | CSIIHTNEKLFF
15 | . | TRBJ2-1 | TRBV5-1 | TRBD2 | TGCGCCAGCACCTTGGAAGGACTAGCGCACAATGAGCAGTTCTTC | CASTLEGLAHNEQFF
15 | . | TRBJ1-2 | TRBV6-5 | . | TGTGCCAGCAGTTACTCCTCGGGGGGGGGTCATGGCTACACCTTC | CASSYSSGGGHGYTF
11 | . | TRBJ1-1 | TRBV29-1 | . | TGCAGCGTTGGAGGGAGGGGGGAAGCTTTCTTT | CSVGGRGEAFF
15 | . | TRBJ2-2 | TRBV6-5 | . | TGTGCCAGCAGTTCCGCAGTACCGAACACCGGGGAGCTGTTTTTT | CASSSAVPNTGELFF
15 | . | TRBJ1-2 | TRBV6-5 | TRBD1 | TGTGCCAGCAGCGCCGGGACAGGGAACAACTATGGCTACACCTTC | CASSAGTGNNYGYTF
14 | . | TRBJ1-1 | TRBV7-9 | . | TGTGCCAGCAGCAAAGGGGGGGGAGAAGAGGAAGCTTTCTTT | CASSKGGGEEEAFF
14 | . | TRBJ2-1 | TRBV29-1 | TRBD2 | TGCAGCGTTCCAAGCGGGAGGGCCTGGAATGAGCAGTTCTTC | CSVPSGRAWNEQFF
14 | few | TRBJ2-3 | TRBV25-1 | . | TGTGCCAGCAGTCTGGGGGGTCGCACAGATACGCAGTATTTT | CASSLGGRTDTQYF
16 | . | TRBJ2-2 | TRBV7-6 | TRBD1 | TGTGCCAGCAGCGTAGGACAGGCCGCGAACACCGGGGAGCTGTTTTTT | CASSVGQAANTGELFF
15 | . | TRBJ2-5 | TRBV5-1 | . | TGCGCCAGCAGCTTGGCCGGGAGCTCCCAAGAGACCCAGTACTTC | CASSLAGSSQETQYF
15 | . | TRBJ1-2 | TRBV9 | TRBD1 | TGTGCCAGCAGCGGAGGACAGGGAGGTCACTATGGCTACACCTTC | CASSGGQGGHYGYTF
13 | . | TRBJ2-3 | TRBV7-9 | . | TGTGCCAGCAGCATAACGGGCACAGATACGCAGTATTTT | CASSITGTDTQYF
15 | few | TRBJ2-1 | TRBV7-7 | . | TGTGCTAGCCGAATCAGGGATGCGCCCCAGAATGAGCAGTTCTTC | CASRIRDAPQNEQFF
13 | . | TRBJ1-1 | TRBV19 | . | TGTGCCAGTAGGATGACAGGGAACACTGAAGCTTTCTTT | CASRMTGNTEAFF
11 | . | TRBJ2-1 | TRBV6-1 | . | TGTGCCAGCAGCGTCTTTAATGAGCAGTTCTTC | CASSVFNEQFF
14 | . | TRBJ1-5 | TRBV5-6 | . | TGTGCCAGCAGCTCTCGGACTTACAATCAGCCCCAGCATTTT | CASSSRTYNQPQHF
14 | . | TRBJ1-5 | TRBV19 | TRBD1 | TGTGCCAGTAGCCAGACAGGGGTATTGCAGCCCCAGCATTTT | CASSQTGVLQPQHF
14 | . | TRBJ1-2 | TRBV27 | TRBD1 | TGTGCCAGCAGTTTAGGGGGACAGCTCTATGGCTACACCTTC | CASSLGGQLYGYTF
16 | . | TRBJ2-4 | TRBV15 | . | TGTGCCACCAGCAGAGATGAGGGAAAAGCCAAAAACATTCAGTACTTC | CATSRDEGKAKNIQYF
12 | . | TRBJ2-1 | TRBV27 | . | TGTGCCAGCAGTTTGAGTCCGGGTGAGCAGTTCTTC | CASSLSPGEQFF
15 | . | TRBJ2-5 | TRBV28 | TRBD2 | TGTGCCAGCAGGAGCGGGACCCATTTCCAAGAGACCCAGTACTTC | CASRSGTHFQETQYF
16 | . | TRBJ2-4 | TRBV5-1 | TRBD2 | TGCGCCAGCAGCCGTCTAGCGGGAGTTGCCAAAAACATTCAGTACTTC | CASSRLAGVAKNIQYF
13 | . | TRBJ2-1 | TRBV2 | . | TGTGCCAGCAGTGCTGCTAGCGCCATCCCCTCGTTCTTC | CASSAASAIPSFF
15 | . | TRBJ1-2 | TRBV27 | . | TGTGCCAGCAGCCAAGACAGGCTGGGTCTCCATGGCTACACCTTC | CASSQDRLGLHGYTF
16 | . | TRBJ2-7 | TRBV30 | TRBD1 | TGTGCCTGTTCTTTCCTTCCTACAGGGGTGGTCGGCGAGCAGTACTTC | CACSFLPTGVVGEQYF
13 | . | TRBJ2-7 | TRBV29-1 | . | TGCAGCGTAATCCCCCCGGGAAACTACGAGCAGTACTTC | CSVIPPGNYEQYF
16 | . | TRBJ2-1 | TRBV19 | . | TGTGCCAGTAGGACCAAACCCGGGACTCGGTGGAATGAGCAGTTCTTC | CASRTKPGTRWNEQFF
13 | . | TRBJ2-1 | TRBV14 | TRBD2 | TGTGCCAGCAGCCAAGTACGGGAGGGAAGTCAGTTCTTC | CASSQVREGSQFF
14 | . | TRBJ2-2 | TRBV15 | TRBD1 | TGTGCCACCAGCAGAGATGGGACAGGCGGGGAGCTGTTTTTT | CATSRDGTGGELFF
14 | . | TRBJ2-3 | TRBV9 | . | TGTGCCAGCACCGAGGGCGCTAGCACAGATACGCAGTATTTT | CASTEGASTDTQYF